This entry lists 19 T cell receptor beta chains sequenced from one sample in a study of OX40 agonist ivuxolimab in advanced cancers. The assay was immunoSEQ multiplex PCR, and TCRdb's table has in-frame clones only and misses some. The sample records tens of thousands of clones, approximately 89% being singletons. Specimen: CD4+ or CD8+ T cells sorted from blood, collected in a trial of the OX40 agonist ivuxolimab. The source is an adult with an advanced solid tumor such as melanoma, head and neck, liver or kidney cancer.

The chain is built from TRBV2 and TRBJ2-5, with 8 bases matching TRBD2. From germline, CDR1 is SNHLY and CDR2 FYNNEI. CDR3 length equals 14 residues. Losses at the gene ends were 6 bases for V and 5 bases for J; bases not matched to a gene: 8. The CDR3 spells CASRKEAGEETQYF. DNA of the CDR3: TGTGCCAGCAGAAAGGAAGCGGGGGAGGAGACCCAGTACTTC.

This clone was found once. The chain employs TRBV28 and TRBJ2-5; 11 bases fit TRBD1. With 0 bases clipped from V and 1 base from J, the junction kept 1 base outside the gene matches. In germline, CDR1 is MDHEN, CDR2 SYDVKM. This CDR3 has 16 residues. Written as DNA, the CDR3 is TGTGCCAGCAGTTTATGGGGACAGGGGGTCCAAGAGACCCAGTACTTC. Amino acid sequence: CASSLWGQGVQETQYF.

V usage is TRBV4-2 and J usage is TRBJ1-4; the D is unclear. Between the trimmed V and J ends, which lost 0 bases and 3 bases, there was a span of 11 bases. The CDR3 length is 16 residues. Germline V CDR1 and CDR2: LGHNA, YNFKEQ. The CDR3 here is CASSQDKSRPNEKLFF. As DNA, the CDR3 is TGTGCCAGCAGCCAAGATAAATCCAGGCCTAATGAAAAACTGTTTTTT.

The chain links TRBV2 to TRBJ2-3; 11 positions match TRBD2. Trimming took 5 bases from V and 0 from J; bases not matched to a gene: 13. Germline V CDR1 and CDR2: SNHLY, FYNNEI. The CDR3 is 19 residues long. The CDR3: CASSKTSGVYSESTDTQYF. In nucleotides, the CDR3 is TGTGCCAGCAGTAAGACTAGCGGGGTATACTCCGAGAGCACAGATACGCAGTATTTT.

V usage is TRBV6-1 and J usage is TRBJ1-1; perhaps TRBD1 as D (5 bases). The germline V and J ends were trimmed by 8 bases and 1 base, with 11 bases remaining between them. The germline V gene encodes CDR1 MNHNS and CDR2 SASEGT. CDR3 length: 13 residues. In nucleotides, the CDR3 is TGTGCCAGCCCAGGGTTAGGGAACACTGAAGCTTTCTTT. It encodes CASPGLGNTEAFF.

V gene TRBV5-1 combines with J gene TRBJ2-5, with TRBD1 as a possible D gene (6 bases). Germline assignment: CDR1 SGHRS and CDR2 YFSETQ. V was trimmed by 4 bases and J by 2 bases, leaving 12 bases between them. CDR3 size: 14 residues. CDR3 nucleotides: TGCGCCAGCAGCGTGAGGACAGCACAAGAGACCCAGTACTTC. Translating it yields CASSVRTAQETQYF.

V usage is TRBV7-3 and J usage is TRBJ2-2, with 8 nucleotides matching TRBD2. The CDR3 is made up of 13 amino acids. Looked up from germline, CDR1 is SGHTA and CDR2 is FQGTGA. V dropped 2 bases and J dropped 8; count of bases not matched to a gene: 1. CDR3 region: CASSLSSGGELFF. The DNA of the CDR3 is TGTGCCAGCAGCTTATCTAGCGGGGGGGAGCTGTTTTTT.

This clone was detected only once. The chain links TRBV5-6 to TRBJ1-5, with 7 positions matching TRBD1. The CDR3 has 15 amino acids. The V gene end was trimmed by 4 bases and the J gene end by 3 bases; junction bases not matched to a gene: 7. Germline loops: CDR1 SGHDT, CDR2 YYEEEE. CDR3 amino acids: CASSDGTANNQPQHF. Written as DNA, the CDR3 is TGTGCCAGCAGCGACGGGACAGCTAACAATCAGCCCCAGCATTTT.

This clone was observed once. The CDR3 protein is CASSLSWGQPQHF. The CDR3 bases are TGCGCCAGCAGCTTAAGTTGGGGGCAGCCCCAGCATTTT. V gene TRBV5-1 combines with J gene TRBJ1-5, with D possibly matching TRBD1 (5 bases). This CDR3 is 13 amino acids long. From germline, CDR1 is SGHRS and CDR2 YFSETQ. Trimming removed 2 bases at V and 7 bases at J, with 10 bases between.

The gene calls are TRBV6-1 and TRBJ1-2; 9 bases map to TRBD1. Per germline, CDR1 MNHNS and CDR2 SASEGT. V lost 3 bases, J lost 0 bases, and 11 bases stayed unmatched. CDR3 length equals 18 residues. The CDR3, as DNA: TGTGCCAGCAGTGAGACGGGACAGGGAAATAAAGCTAACTATGGCTACACCTTC. This codes for CASSETGQGNKANYGYTF.

The CDR3 DNA reads TGTGCCAGCAGCTTAGTAGGGGTGGGGGAGCAGTTCTTC. It is translated as CASSLVGVGEQFF. The chain employs TRBV7-2 and TRBJ2-1, with D possibly matching TRBD1 (5 bases). The CDR3 is made up of 13 amino acids. Per germline, CDR1 SGHTA and CDR2 FQGNSA. V lost 1 base to trimming and J lost 10 bases, with 11 bases between them.

The rearrangement uses TRBV30 and TRBJ2-1, with D possibly being TRBD2 (6 bases). The CDR3 has 15 amino acids. Germline V gene lookup returns CDR1 GTSNPN and CDR2 SVGIG (reference sequence). Trimming stripped 3 bases from V and 0 bases from J, with 12 bases between. Here the CDR3 reads CAWSGGAYSYNEQFF. For the CDR3, the DNA is TGTGCCTGGAGCGGCGGGGCTTACTCCTACAATGAGCAGTTCTTC.

The V call is TRBV6-6, the J call TRBJ1-4; 10 bases map to TRBD1. The CDR3 runs 12 residues. Germline trimming cut 5 bases from V and 11 bases from J; bases unmatched to any gene: 2. The germline gives CDR1 MNHNY, CDR2 SVGAGI (reference sequence). Written as DNA, the CDR3 is TGTGCCAGCAGTATGGACAGGGGGAAACTGTTTTTT. Translating it yields CASSMDRGKLFF.

V is TRBV18 and J is TRBJ2-3; TRBD2 agrees at 8 bases. V lost 2 bases to trimming and J lost 2 bases; unmatched junction nucleotides: 3. The CDR3 has 15 residues. Germline V lookup: CDR1 KGHSH, CDR2 LQKENI. For the CDR3, the DNA is TGTGCCAGCTCACCAGGCGGGGGGAACACAGATACGCAGTATTTT. Translation: CASSPGGGNTDTQYF.

This chain joins TRBV19 and TRBJ1-2, with D uncertain. The CDR3 consists of 12 residues. The V and J ends lost 7 bases and 10 bases respectively, with 16 bases between them. CDR1 and CDR2 from the germline V gene are LNHDA and SQIVND (reference sequence). DNA for the CDR3: TGTGCCAGTACCTTCGGACCCCATGACTACACCTTC. Translation gives CASTFGPHDYTF.

This clone was counted once. The J gene is TRBJ2-7, the V gene TRBV7-8, with TRBD1 identical over 10 bases. The length of the CDR3 is 16 residues. Germline V gene sequence: CDR1 SGHVS, CDR2 FQNEAQ. V lost 1 base to trimming and J lost 4 bases; unmatched junction nucleotides: 7. Here the CDR3 reads CASSLGGRQGAYEQYF. CDR3 coding DNA: TGTGCCAGCAGCTTAGGAGGAAGACAGGGGGCTTACGAGCAGTACTTC.

V is TRBV12-5 and J is TRBJ1-5, with D hard to call. V lost 1 base to trimming and J lost 0 bases, with 4 bases between them. The CDR3 runs to 14 residues. Per germline, CDR1 LGHNT and CDR2 FRNRAP. CDR3 DNA sequence: TGTGCTAGTGGTTTGGGGAATAGCAATCAGCCCCAGCATTTT. Protein: CASGLGNSNQPQHF.

The chain links TRBV19 to TRBJ2-7; 8 bases agree with TRBD2. The V segment lost 2 bases and the J segment 2 bases; nucleotides outside the gene matches: 5. This CDR3 contains 15 residues. Germline lookup yields CDR1 LNHDA and CDR2 SQIVND (reference sequence). The CDR3 reads CASSITSGGPYEQYF. The CDR3 DNA is TGTGCCAGTAGTATAACAAGCGGGGGTCCCTACGAGCAGTACTTC.

CDR3 region: CASSLEGGNGYTF. The CDR3 coding sequence is TGCGCCAGCAGCTTGGAGGGGGGAAATGGCTACACCTTC. This chain links TRBV5-1 with TRBJ1-2; perhaps TRBD1 as D (6 bases). Germline V gene sequence: CDR1 SGHRS, CDR2 YFSETQ. The CDR3 is 13 residues long. V lost 0 bases and J 6 bases, leaving 9 bases between the germline ends.